These 16 T cell receptor beta chains were all obtained from the same sample, sequenced in a study of blood T cell repertoires in COVID-19. Using immunoSEQ multiplex PCR, the repertoire was profiled, and TCRdb retains in-frame clones only, with some absent. The data show around 160,000 clones, around four fifths seen once. Sequencing input: peripheral blood. Receptor source: a human donor in a cohort sampled during active COVID-19.

As DNA, the CDR3 is TGTGCCAGCAGAGTTCAGGGTGTCGCTGAAGCTTTCTTT. Amino acid sequence: CASRVQGVAEAFF. This chain joins TRBV3-1 (or the pseudogene TRBV3-2) and TRBJ1-1; weak D call: TRBD1 (5 bases). Germline V lookup: CDR1 LGHDT, CDR2 YNNKEL (reference sequence). The CDR3 length is 13 residues. V was cut by 6 bases and J by 6 bases, with 14 bases left in between.

V and J are TRBV12-3 or TRBV12-4 and TRBJ1-3; D gene ambiguous. V lost 7 bases and J lost 4, with 8 bases in between. The CDR3 is 12 residues long. The CDR3 coding sequence is TGTGCCAGCATGCGTTTGGGAAACACCATATATTTT. As protein: CASMRLGNTIYF.

Only one count was recorded for this clone. The chain joins TRBV4-3 to TRBJ1-2, with D uncertain. The CDR3 has 15 amino acids. In germline, CDR1 is LGHNA, CDR2 YSLEER. Trimming removed 1 base from V and 4 bases from J, with 13 bases in between. Here the CDR3 DNA reads TGCGCCAGCAGCCAAGGGTCCTTGGCTTTCTATGGCTACACCTTC. Its protein product is CASSQGSLAFYGYTF.

The chain combines TRBV30 with TRBJ1-2; D perhaps matches TRBD1 (5 bases). The CDR3 sequence is 14 residues long. Germline CDR1 reads GTSNPN; CDR2 reads SVGIG (reference sequence). Trimming cost V 0 bases and J 4 bases, with 12 bases left between them. CDR3 nucleotide sequence: TGTGCCTGGAGTGTACACTCGGGGGGCTATGGCTACACCTTC. Translated, it gives CAWSVHSGGYGYTF.

The V gene is TRBV7-9, the J gene TRBJ2-7; TRBD1 agrees at 8 bases. The junction had 8 bases not matched to a gene; V was cut back by 5 bases and J by 5 bases. The CDR3 extends over 14 amino acids. The germline gives CDR1 SEHNR, CDR2 FQNEAQ (reference sequence). The CDR3 bases are TGTGCCAGCAGCCGACAGGGGATGAAGAACGAGCAGTACTTC. Its translation is CASSRQGMKNEQYF.

This clone was seen more than once but under ten times. The J gene is TRBJ2-7, the V gene TRBV19; D might be TRBD1 (6 bases). V was shortened by 3 bases and J by 2 bases, with 14 bases between the two germline ends. This CDR3 region has 15 residues. Germline-derived CDR1 and CDR2 are LNHDA and SQIVND (reference sequence). CDR3 sequence reads: CASSMPGQSAYEQYF. The CDR3 region has the DNA TGTGCCAGTAGTATGCCCGGACAGTCAGCCTACGAGCAGTACTTC. Supplemented by reference TRBV19 and TRBJ2-7, the full variable domain reads DGGITQSPKYLFRKEGQNVTLSCEQNLNHDAMYWYRQDPGQGLRLIYYSQIVNDFQKGDIAEGYSVSREKKESFPLTVTSAQKNPTAFYLCASSMPGQSAYEQYFGPGTRLTVT.

This clone was seen only a few times. V is TRBV7-3 and J is TRBJ2-7; D not certain. Germline V gene lookup returns CDR1 SGHTA and CDR2 FQGTGA. Between the trimmed V and J ends, which lost 2 bases and 6 bases, there was a span of 14 bases. The CDR3 length is 14 residues. The DNA for the CDR3 is TGTGCCAGCAGCTTAGTAGGCCCGTCAGGCGAGCAGTACTTC. Translated, it gives CASSLVGPSGEQYF.

This clone was detected only a few times. The gene calls are TRBV4-3 and TRBJ1-1; TRBD1 matches 8 bases. V lost 3 bases to trimming and J lost 0 bases; unmatched junction nucleotides: 21. CDR3 length: 21 amino acids. Germline CDR1 reads LGHNA; CDR2 reads YSLEER. DNA of the CDR3: TGCGCCAGCAGCCAGGGGGACAGGAAGAGACTCGAACTGGGCTTGAACACTGAAGCTTTCTTT. It yields the protein CASSQGDRKRLELGLNTEAFF.

This chain connects TRBV9 to TRBJ1-5, with a weak D call TRBD1 (5 bases). The V end lost 2 bases, the J end lost 4 bases, and 7 bases lay between the germline ends. CDR3 length equals 13 residues. Germline V gene lookup returns CDR1 SGDLS and CDR2 YYNGEE. The DNA for the CDR3 is TGTGCCAGCAGCGTCGCAGGGAATCAGCCCCAGCATTTT. Its protein product is CASSVAGNQPQHF. The full variable domain, in which reference TRBV9 and TRBJ1-5 provide the parts outside the CDR3, is DSGVTQTPKHLITATGQRVTLRCSPRSGDLSVYWYQQSLDQGLQFLIQYYNGEERAKGNILERFSAQQFPDLHSELNLSSLELGDSALYFCASSVAGNQPQHFGDGTRLSIL.

This clone has a handful of counts. The rearrangement uses TRBV28 and TRBJ1-6; D ambiguous. CDR3 size: 14 residues. Germline CDR1 MDHEN, CDR2 SYDVKM. V was clipped by 3 bases and J by 9 bases, with 12 bases between them. CDR3 DNA: TGTGCCAGCAGTTTCTCGGGGTTGCGTTCACCCCTCCACTTT. Amino acids: CASSFSGLRSPLHF.

CDR3 sequence (DNA): TGCGCCAGCAGCTTGGTGGGGGCCACAGCTTTCTTT. This gives the protein CASSLVGATAFF. The chain links TRBV5-1 to TRBJ1-1, with D tentatively TRBD1 (6 bases). This CDR3 region has 12 residues. Looked up from germline, CDR1 is SGHRS and CDR2 is YFSETQ. Deletions cut 0 bases from V and 10 bases from J, with 10 bases between.

The count of this clone is one. J is TRBJ1-5 and V is TRBV12-3 or TRBV12-4; D is unresolved. V lost 2 bases to trimming and J lost 0 bases, with 2 bases between them. This CDR3 is built from 13 residues. The CDR3 region is CASSLYSNQPQHF. The CDR3 coding sequence is TGTGCCAGCAGTTTATATAGCAATCAGCCCCAGCATTTT.

The chain employs TRBV7-9 and TRBJ1-2; a possible D gene is TRBD1 (6 bases). The CDR3 sequence is 14 residues long. With 5 bases removed from V and 7 bases from J, the gap between germline ends came to 17 bases. Germline CDR1 reads SEHNR; CDR2 reads FQNEAQ (reference sequence). This CDR3 is CASSPTTGYSGYTF. The CDR3 nucleotides are TGTGCCAGCAGCCCCACTACAGGGTACTCTGGCTACACCTTC. Drawing the rest from reference TRBV7-9 and TRBJ1-2, the complete variable domain is DTGVSQNPRHKITKRGQNVTFRCDPISEHNRLYWYRQTLGQGPEFLTYFQNEAQLEKSRLLSDRFSAERPKGSFSTLEIQRTEQGDSAMYLCASSPTTGYSGYTFGSGTRLTVV.

The chain couples TRBV19 to TRBJ1-3; D gene uncertain. The V and J ends lost 5 bases and 8 bases respectively, with 10 bases between them. The CDR3 spans 12 residues. CDR1 and CDR2 (germline): LNHDA, SQIVND (reference sequence). The CDR3 spells CASSAPSDTIYF. The CDR3 DNA is TGTGCCAGTAGTGCTCCCAGCGACACCATATATTTT.

This clone was found once. The gene calls are TRBV2 and TRBJ2-1, with D possibly TRBD1 on 6 matching bases. The CDR3 spans 13 residues. Trimming left V 6 bases short and J 8 bases short, with 14 bases between. CDR1 is SNHLY, CDR2 FYNNEI, per germline. CDR3 in DNA: TGTGCCAGCAGGTACAGGGTTGTCGATGAGCAGTTCTTC. Amino acids: CASRYRVVDEQFF.

The chain carries TRBV6-2 or TRBV6-3 and TRBJ2-7; 9 bases fit TRBD1. Germline V gene lookup returns CDR1 MNHEY and CDR2 SVGEGT. The CDR3 has 17 amino acids. Trimming took 4 bases from V and 2 from J; bases not matched to a gene: 12. DNA for the CDR3: TGTGCCAGCAGTTCCCATCCCGGGACAGGGTCCCCCTACGAGCAGTACTTC. Its protein product is CASSSHPGTGSPYEQYF.